The TCR beta chain described here comes from a study of OX40 agonist ivuxolimab in advanced cancers. Study-wide background: Those enrolled were about 80% male, with a mean age of about 60 years and ages from 23 to 79. Having had anti-PD-1, anti-PD-L1 or anti-CTLA-4 therapy before was allowed, and roughly 40% had some.

Study-wide points: More expanded clones were seen, on average, in CD8+ T cells than in CD4+. The CD4+ and CD8+ T cells in the blood had expanded clonally by week 6 at 0.1 to 3.0 mg/kg.

This clone appeared a few times. Its target is not known. In germline, CDR1 is KGHSH, CDR2 LQKENI. CDR3 size: 13 residues. Trimming took 3 bases from V and 4 from J, leaving 9 bases between them. Measured with immunoSEQ multiplex PCR; TCRdb has only the in-frame clones, and not every one. The sample has about 63,000 clones; around 73% are singletons. The sample was CD4+ or CD8+ T cells sorted from blood, taken in a trial of the OX40 agonist ivuxolimab. The sequence came from an adult with an advanced solid tumor such as melanoma, head and neck, liver or kidney cancer. The rearrangement links TRBV18 to TRBJ1-1; the D gene is possibly TRBD1 (6 bases). CDR3 region: CASSPTGPTEAFF. CDR3 in DNA: TGTGCCAGCTCACCTACAGGGCCCACTGAAGCTTTCTTT. The whole variable domain, filled in from reference TRBV18 and TRBJ1-1, reads NAGVMQNPRHLVRRRGQEARLRCSPMKGHSHVYWYRQLPEEGLKFMVYLQKENIIDESGMPKERFSAEFPKEGPSILRIQQVVRGDSAAYFCASSPTGPTEAFFGQGTRLTVV.